Shown below are 20 T cell receptor beta chains from a single sample sequenced in a study of T cell repertoires in aging, cancer and after chemotherapy. A mixed TRB-A/B primer pool amplified rearranged TRB by multiplex touch-down PCR. TCRdb analysed the multiplex PCR reads with MiXCR anew, one entry per CDR3 protein. This repertoire shows approximately 11,000 distinct CDR3 sequences, roughly 30% found once; its top ten account for approximately 1.9%. TCR beta rearrangements were amplified from peripheral blood genomic DNA. Sequenced material: blood. All receptors come from a human donor in good health.

This sequence joins TRBV6-5 and TRBJ2-1; D remains ambiguous. Trimming shortened V by 1 base and J by 8 bases, and 12 bases separated the two germline ends. CDR3 length: 14 amino acids. CDR1 is MNHEY, CDR2 SVGAGI, per germline. This CDR3 is CASSYYGVEDEQFF. The CDR3 DNA is TGTGCCAGCAGTTACTACGGTGTCGAGGATGAGCAGTTCTTC.

This sequence joins TRBV27 and TRBJ1-5, with D possibly matching TRBD1 (6 bases). Germline V gives CDR1 MNHEY, CDR2 SMNVEV (reference sequence). The CDR3 extends over 14 amino acids. The V end was cut by 6 bases, the J end by 2 bases, with 11 bases between. The CDR3 sequence is CASRTKGGNQPQHF. The CDR3 nucleotides are TGTGCCAGCAGGACCAAGGGGGGCAATCAGCCCCAGCATTTT.

This sequence joins TRBV7-9 and TRBJ1-2, with 9 bases fitting TRBD1. V shed 5 bases, J shed 8 bases, and the junction held 12 bases outside the gene matches. CDR1 is SEHNR, CDR2 FQNEAQ, per germline (reference sequence). The CDR3 consists of 15 residues. The CDR3 nucleotides are TGTGCCAGCAGCCTAATGGGGACAGGGTCTGGAGGCTACACCTTC. This gives the protein CASSLMGTGSGGYTF. The whole variable domain, filled in from reference TRBV7-9 and TRBJ1-2, reads DTGVSQNPRHKITKRGQNVTFRCDPISEHNRLYWYRQTLGQGPEFLTYFQNEAQLEKSRLLSDRFSAERPKGSFSTLEIQRTEQGDSAMYLCASSLMGTGSGGYTFGSGTRLTVV.

Judged by abundance, this clonotype is medium-sized. The chain has TRBV20-1 and TRBJ2-7, with 9 nucleotides matching TRBD2. V trimming: 4 bases; J trimming: 4 bases; junction bases outside the gene matches: 14. Germline CDR1 DFQATT, CDR2 SNEGSKA (reference sequence). This CDR3 has 16 amino acids. The CDR3 loop reads CSANGVESGLAYEQYF. CDR3 sequence (DNA): TGCAGTGCTAACGGGGTAGAATCGGGACTAGCTTACGAGCAGTACTTC.

This clonotype was detected only a few times. The chain has TRBV6-5 and TRBJ1-6; D is unresolved. Trimming removed 7 bases at V and 9 bases at J, with 13 bases between. Germline loops: CDR1 MNHEY, CDR2 SVGAGI. This CDR3 has 13 residues. CDR3 sequence (DNA): TGTGCCAGCACCCTACAAAAAGGTTCACCCCTCCACTTT. Residues: CASTLQKGSPLHF.

This clonotype qualifies as medium-sized. The chain couples TRBV27 to TRBJ1-6; a possible D gene is TRBD1 (5 bases). The length of the CDR3 is 13 residues. Trimming removed 9 bases from V and 10 bases from J, with 16 bases in between. Germline V gene sequence: CDR1 MNHEY, CDR2 SMNVEV (reference sequence). This chain's CDR3 is CASTPGRSSPLHF. The CDR3 DNA reads as TGTGCCAGTACTCCGGGACGTTCCTCACCCCTCCACTTT.

The chain is built from TRBV7-2 and TRBJ2-2; TRBD2 aligns across 11 bases. The CDR3 loop spans 16 amino acids. Germline V gene lookup returns CDR1 SGHTA and CDR2 FQGNSA. V lost 5 bases, J lost 6 bases, and 8 bases stayed unmatched. CDR3 in amino acids: CASSILAGGPAGELFF. The CDR3 coding sequence is TGTGCCAGCAGCATTTTAGCGGGGGGGCCAGCCGGGGAGCTGTTTTTT.

With regard to this clonotype: At one end the junction does not follow the germline gene, possibly because of a read error. The rearrangement links TRBV12-3 or TRBV12-4 to TRBJ2-7; 13 bases fit TRBD2. This CDR3 has 15 amino acids. The CDR3 is CASSPERLAGGPITF. CDR3 coding DNA: TGTGCCAGCAGTCCCGAGCGACTAGCGGGAGGCCCAATTACCTTC.

This clonotype was picked up one time. One junction end does not reproduce the germline sequence, and a read error may be involved. V is TRBV30 and J is TRBJ1-2; 9 nucleotides line up with TRBD1. CDR1 GTSNPN and CDR2 SVGIG come from the germline V gene (reference sequence). The CDR3 spans 13 residues. The DNA of the CDR3 is TGTGCCTGGGACGGGACAGGGCACTATTGCTACACCTTC. Translated, it gives CAWDGTGHYCYTF. The whole variable domain, filled in from reference TRBV30 and TRBJ1-2, reads SQTIHQWPATLVQPVGSPLSLECTVEGTSNPNLYWYRQAAGRGLQLLFYSVGIGQISSEVPQNLSASRPQDRQFILSSKKLLLSDSGFYLCAWDGTGHYCYTFGSGTRLTVV.

This clonotype was counted between two and nine times. The chain couples TRBV7-3 to TRBJ2-7; D is perhaps TRBD1 (5 bases). The CDR3 totals 15 residues. Per germline, CDR1 SGHTA and CDR2 FQGTGA. The V gene lost 2 bases and the J gene lost 2 bases, with 13 bases spanning the gap. The CDR3 nucleotides are TGTGCCAGCAGCTTATCGCCGGACAAGACCTACGAGCAGTACTTC. Protein: CASSLSPDKTYEQYF.

The rearrangement joins TRBV20-1 to TRBJ2-3, with 7 bases lining up with TRBD2. The germline CDR1 and CDR2 sequences are DFQATT and SNEGSKA (reference sequence). CDR3 length: 18 amino acids. The J segment lost 0 bases and the V segment lost 1 base, leaving 13 bases of the junction unmatched. Here the CDR3 DNA reads TGCAGTGCTAGAGCCCCTCCCCAGCGGGGCACTAGCACAGATACGCAGTATTTT. As protein: CSARAPPQRGTSTDTQYF.

J is TRBJ1-2 and V is TRBV27, with TRBD1 as a possible D gene (5 bases). V dropped 6 bases and J dropped 9 bases, with 17 bases sitting between them. Germline V gene lookup returns CDR1 MNHEY and CDR2 SMNVEV (reference sequence). The CDR3 is made up of 13 amino acids. The CDR3 DNA sequence: TGTGCCAGCAGCATGAGGGGTAGCGGTCGCTACACCTTC. Translated: CASSMRGSGRYTF.

This chain connects TRBV20-1 to TRBJ2-2; 10 bases match TRBD2. The J segment lost 0 bases and the V segment lost 1 base, leaving 11 bases of the junction unmatched. Germline CDR1 and CDR2: DFQATT and SNEGSKA (reference sequence). The CDR3 contains 19 residues. The CDR3 sequence is CSARGGAGTSVSNTGELFF. The CDR3 DNA follows: TGCAGTGCTAGAGGGGGGGCCGGGACTAGCGTATCGAACACCGGGGAGCTGTTTTTT.

The chain couples TRBV6-1 to TRBJ2-2, with 7 nucleotides matching TRBD2. CDR1 and CDR2 (germline): MNHNS, SASEGT. The CDR3 covers 15 residues. Trimming at V came to 3 bases and at J to 6 bases, leaving 7 bases not matched to a gene. CDR3: CASSDGTKGAGELFF. Written as DNA, the CDR3 is TGTGCCAGCAGTGATGGGACTAAAGGGGCCGGGGAGCTGTTTTTT.

This clonotype turned up a few times. The CDR3 DNA is TGTGCCAGCAGTTTAAGGGGGCCGGGACTAGTCCTTGGGGATACGCAGTATTTT. It translates to CASSLRGPGLVLGDTQYF. This chain uses TRBV12-3 or TRBV12-4 with TRBJ2-3; maybe TRBD2 (8 bases). With 2 bases removed from V and 6 bases from J, the gap between germline ends came to 24 bases. The CDR3 consists of 18 residues.

This clonotype was seen only once. The rearrangement links TRBV27 to TRBJ2-3; TRBD1 matches 9 bases. Germline lookup yields CDR1 MNHEY and CDR2 SMNVEV (reference sequence). CDR3 size: 17 residues. J lost 4 bases, V lost 5 bases, and 13 bases had no gene match. The CDR3 DNA is TGTGCCAGCAGTCTGGGGACAGGGTCTCTAGGCGCAGATACGCAGTATTTT. Its translation is CASSLGTGSLGADTQYF.

The chain joins TRBV7-9 to TRBJ2-7; unclear D gene. Germline loops: CDR1 SEHNR, CDR2 FQNEAQ (reference sequence). Trimming stripped 3 bases from V and 7 bases from J, with 10 bases between. The CDR3 runs to 12 residues. The CDR3 here is CASSFGNLEQYF. The CDR3 DNA follows: TGTGCCAGCAGCTTCGGCAATTTGGAGCAGTACTTC.

Only one count was recorded for this clonotype. This sequence joins TRBV7-2 and TRBJ2-3; 10 nucleotides agree with TRBD2. CDR1 and CDR2 (germline): SGHTA, FQGNSA. With 5 bases clipped from V and 2 bases from J, the junction kept 10 bases outside the gene matches. The CDR3 is 17 amino acids. The CDR3 DNA is TGTGCCAGCAGCCGACGTGGTACTAGCGGGAACACAGATACGCAGTATTTT. It specifies CASSRRGTSGNTDTQYF.

V is TRBV28 and J is TRBJ2-3, with D perhaps matching TRBD1 (6 bases). The CDR3 is made up of 16 amino acids. Trimming removed 2 bases at V and 1 base at J, with 13 bases between. The germline CDR1 and CDR2 sequences are MDHEN and SYDVKM. The CDR3 region has the DNA TGTGCCAGCAGTTTAATATGGGCAGGGGGCACAGATACGCAGTATTTT. Translation: CASSLIWAGGTDTQYF.

Turning to this clonotype: A much bigger clone sits one base away, suggesting this may be a read error. The V gene is TRBV6-2 or TRBV6-3, the J gene TRBJ2-3; D remains ambiguous. The length of the CDR3 is 13 residues. Germline CDR1 MNHEY, CDR2 SVGEGT. The CDR3 loop reads CASMKGFTNTQYF. Written as DNA, the CDR3 is TGTGCCAGCATGAAGGGATTCACAAATACGCAGTATTTT.